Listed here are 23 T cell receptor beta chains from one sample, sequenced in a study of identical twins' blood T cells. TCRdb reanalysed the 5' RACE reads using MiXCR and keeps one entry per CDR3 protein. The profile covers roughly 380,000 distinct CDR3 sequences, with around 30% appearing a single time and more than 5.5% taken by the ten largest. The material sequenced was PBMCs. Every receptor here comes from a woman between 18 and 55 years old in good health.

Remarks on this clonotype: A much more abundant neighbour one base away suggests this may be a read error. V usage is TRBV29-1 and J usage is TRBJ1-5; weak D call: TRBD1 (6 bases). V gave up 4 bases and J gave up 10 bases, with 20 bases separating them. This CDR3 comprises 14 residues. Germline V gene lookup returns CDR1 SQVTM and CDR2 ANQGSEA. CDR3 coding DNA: TGCAGCGTTGGGAAACAGGGAGTAGGTCATCCCCAGCATTTT. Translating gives CSVGKQGVGHPQHF.

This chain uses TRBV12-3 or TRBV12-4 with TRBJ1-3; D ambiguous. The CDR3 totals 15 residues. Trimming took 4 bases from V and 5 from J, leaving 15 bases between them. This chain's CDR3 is CASSSQREGRNTIYF. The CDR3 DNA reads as TGTGCCAGCAGTTCGCAGAGAGAAGGACGAAACACCATATATTTT.

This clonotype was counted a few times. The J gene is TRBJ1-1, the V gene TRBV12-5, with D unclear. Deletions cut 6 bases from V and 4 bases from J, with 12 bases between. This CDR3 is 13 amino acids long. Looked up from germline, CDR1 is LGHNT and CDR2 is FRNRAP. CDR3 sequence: CASGLEPGTEAFF. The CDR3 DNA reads TGTGCTAGTGGCTTAGAACCGGGCACTGAAGCTTTCTTT.

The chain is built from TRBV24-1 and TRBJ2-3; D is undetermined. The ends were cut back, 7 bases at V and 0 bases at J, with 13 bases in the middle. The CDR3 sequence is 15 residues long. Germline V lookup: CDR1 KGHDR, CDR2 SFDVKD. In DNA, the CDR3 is TGTGCCACCAGCGTAGGTCAGTCTAGCACAGATACGCAGTATTTT. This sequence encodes CATSVGQSSTDTQYF.

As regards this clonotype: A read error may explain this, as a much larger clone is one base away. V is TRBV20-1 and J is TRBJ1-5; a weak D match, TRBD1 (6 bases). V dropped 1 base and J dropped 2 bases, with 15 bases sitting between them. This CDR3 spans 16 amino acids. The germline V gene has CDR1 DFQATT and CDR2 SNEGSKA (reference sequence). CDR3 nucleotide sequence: TGCAGTGCTAGAGCCACTGGGGGGCAAGGCAATCAGCCCCAGCATTTT. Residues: CSARATGGQGNQPQHF.

The CDR3 is CAIRREPTDTQYF. The CDR3 nucleotides read TGTGCCATCAGAAGAGAACCCACAGATACGCAGTATTTT. The chain carries TRBV10-3 and TRBJ2-3; no clear D. This CDR3 is built from 13 residues. V gave up 6 bases and J gave up 2 bases, with 9 bases separating them. Germline loops: CDR1 ENHRY, CDR2 SYGVKD.

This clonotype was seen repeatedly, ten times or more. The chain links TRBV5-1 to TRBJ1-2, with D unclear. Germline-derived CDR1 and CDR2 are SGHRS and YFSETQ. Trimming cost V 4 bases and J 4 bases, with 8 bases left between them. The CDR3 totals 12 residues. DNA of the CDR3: TGCGCCAGCAGCGGGCAGACCTATGGCTACACCTTC. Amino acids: CASSGQTYGYTF.

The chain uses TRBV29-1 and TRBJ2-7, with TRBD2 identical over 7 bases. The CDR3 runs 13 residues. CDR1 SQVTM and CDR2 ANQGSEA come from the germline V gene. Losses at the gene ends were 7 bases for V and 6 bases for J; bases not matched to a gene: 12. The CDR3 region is CSAQRGLSSEQYF. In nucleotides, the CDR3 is TGCAGCGCCCAAAGGGGACTATCCAGCGAGCAGTACTTC.

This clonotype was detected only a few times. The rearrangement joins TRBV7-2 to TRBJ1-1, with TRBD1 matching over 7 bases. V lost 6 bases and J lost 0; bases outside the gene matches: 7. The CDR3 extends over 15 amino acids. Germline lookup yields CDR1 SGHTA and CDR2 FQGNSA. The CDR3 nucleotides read TGTGCCAGCAGACCGACAGGGTTAATGAACACTGAAGCTTTCTTT. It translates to CASRPTGLMNTEAFF.

This CDR3 reads CASSPGLAGVEQFF. CDR3 in DNA: TGTGCCAGCAGCCCCGGACTAGCGGGAGTTGAGCAGTTCTTC. V and J are TRBV7-9 and TRBJ2-1, with 13 bases aligning to TRBD2. In germline, CDR1 is SEHNR, CDR2 FQNEAQ (reference sequence). The V segment lost 5 bases and the J segment 9 bases; nucleotides outside the gene matches: 4. The CDR3 sequence is 14 residues long. Filled out from reference TRBV7-9 and TRBJ2-1, the complete variable domain reads DTGVSQNPRHKITKRGQNVTFRCDPISEHNRLYWYRQTLGQGPEFLTYFQNEAQLEKSRLLSDRFSAERPKGSFSTLEIQRTEQGDSAMYLCASSPGLAGVEQFFGPGTRLTVL.

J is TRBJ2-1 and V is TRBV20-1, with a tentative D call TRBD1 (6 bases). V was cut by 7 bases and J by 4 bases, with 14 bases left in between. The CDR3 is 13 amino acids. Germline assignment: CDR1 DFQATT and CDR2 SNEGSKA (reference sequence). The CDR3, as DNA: TGCAGTGTGGTATCTAGGGGGTACAATGAGCAGTTCTTC. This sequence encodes CSVVSRGYNEQFF.

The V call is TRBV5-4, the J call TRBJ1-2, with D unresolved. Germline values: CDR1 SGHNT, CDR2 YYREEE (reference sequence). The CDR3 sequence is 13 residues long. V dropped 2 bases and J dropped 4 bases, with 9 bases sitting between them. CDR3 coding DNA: TGTGCCAGCAGCTTTTGGCCAGCCTATGGCTACACCTTC. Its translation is CASSFWPAYGYTF.

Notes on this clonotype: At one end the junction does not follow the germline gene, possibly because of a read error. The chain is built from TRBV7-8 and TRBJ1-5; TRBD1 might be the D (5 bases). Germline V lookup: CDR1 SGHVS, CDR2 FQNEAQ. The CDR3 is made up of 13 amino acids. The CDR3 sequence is CASSLSGNQPQRF. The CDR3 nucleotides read TGTGCCAGCAGCTTATCAGGGAATCAGCCCCAGCGTTTT.

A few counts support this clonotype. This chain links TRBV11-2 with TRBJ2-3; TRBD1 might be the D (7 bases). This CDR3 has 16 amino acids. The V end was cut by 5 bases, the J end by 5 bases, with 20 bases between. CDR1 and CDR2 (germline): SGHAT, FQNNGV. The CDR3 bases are TGTGCCAGCAGCCTAGGAGGGACAGCTCCTGAAGATACGCAGTATTTT. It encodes CASSLGGTAPEDTQYF.

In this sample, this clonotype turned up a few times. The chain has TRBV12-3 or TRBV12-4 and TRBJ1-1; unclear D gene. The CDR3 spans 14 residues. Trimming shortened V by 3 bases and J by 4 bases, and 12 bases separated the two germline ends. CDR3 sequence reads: CASSFTGGVTEAFF. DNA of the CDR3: TGTGCCAGCAGTTTTACTGGCGGGGTCACTGAAGCTTTCTTT.

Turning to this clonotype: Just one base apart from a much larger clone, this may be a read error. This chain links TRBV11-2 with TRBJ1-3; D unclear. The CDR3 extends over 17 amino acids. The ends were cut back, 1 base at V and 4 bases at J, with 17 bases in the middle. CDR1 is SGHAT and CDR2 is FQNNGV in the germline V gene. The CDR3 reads CASSLVRSGRLGNTIYF. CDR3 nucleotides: TGTGCCAGCAGCTTAGTTCGGTCAGGTCGATTGGGAAACACCATATATTTT.

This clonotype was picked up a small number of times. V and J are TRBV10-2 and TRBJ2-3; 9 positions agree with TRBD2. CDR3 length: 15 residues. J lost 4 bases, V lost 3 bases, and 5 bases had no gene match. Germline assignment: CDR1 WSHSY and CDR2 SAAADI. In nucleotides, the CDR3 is TGCGCCAGCAGTGATTATGGCGGGGGGGCAGATACGCAGTATTTT. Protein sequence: CASSDYGGGADTQYF.

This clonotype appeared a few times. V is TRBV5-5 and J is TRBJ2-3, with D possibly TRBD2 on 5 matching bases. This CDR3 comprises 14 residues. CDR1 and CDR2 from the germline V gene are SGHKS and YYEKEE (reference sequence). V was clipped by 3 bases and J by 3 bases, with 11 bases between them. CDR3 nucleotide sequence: TGTGCCAGCAGCTGGAGTGGGAGTACAGATACGCAGTATTTT. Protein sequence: CASSWSGSTDTQYF.

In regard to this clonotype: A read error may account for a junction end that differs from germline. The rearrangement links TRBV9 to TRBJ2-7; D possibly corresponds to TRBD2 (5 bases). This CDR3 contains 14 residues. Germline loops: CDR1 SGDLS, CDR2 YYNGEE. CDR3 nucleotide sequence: TGTGGCAGCAGCGCCCCCGGGATCTCCTACGAGCAGTACTTC. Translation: CGSSAPGISYEQYF.

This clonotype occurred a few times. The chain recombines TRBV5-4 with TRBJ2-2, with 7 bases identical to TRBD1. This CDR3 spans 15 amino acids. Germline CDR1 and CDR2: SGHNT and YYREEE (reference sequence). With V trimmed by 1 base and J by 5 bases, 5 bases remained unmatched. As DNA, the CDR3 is TGTGCCAGCAGCTTGAGAACAGGGGCGACCGGGGAGCTGTTTTTT. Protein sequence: CASSLRTGATGELFF. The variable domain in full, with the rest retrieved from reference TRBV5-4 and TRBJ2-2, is ETGVTQSPTHLIKTRGQQVTLRCSSQSGHNTVSWYQQALGQGPQFIFQYYREEENGRGNFPPRFSGLQFPNYSSELNVNALELDDSALYLCASSLRTGATGELFFGEGSRLTVL.

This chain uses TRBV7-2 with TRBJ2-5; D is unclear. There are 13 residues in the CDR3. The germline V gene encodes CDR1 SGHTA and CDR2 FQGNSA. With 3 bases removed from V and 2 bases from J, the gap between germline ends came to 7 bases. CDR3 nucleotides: TGTGCCAGCAGCTTGGACGAGCAAGAGACCCAGTACTTC. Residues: CASSLDEQETQYF.

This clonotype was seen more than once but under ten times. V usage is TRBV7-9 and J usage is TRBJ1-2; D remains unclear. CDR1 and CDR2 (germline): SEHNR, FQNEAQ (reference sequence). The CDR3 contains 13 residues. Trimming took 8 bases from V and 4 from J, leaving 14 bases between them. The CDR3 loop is CASAFEMTYGYTF. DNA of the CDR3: TGTGCCAGCGCTTTCGAGATGACCTATGGCTACACCTTC. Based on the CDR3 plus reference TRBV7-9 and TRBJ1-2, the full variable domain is DTGVSQNPRHKITKRGQNVTFRCDPISEHNRLYWYRQTLGQGPEFLTYFQNEAQLEKSRLLSDRFSAERPKGSFSTLEIQRTEQGDSAMYLCASAFEMTYGYTFGSGTRLTVV.

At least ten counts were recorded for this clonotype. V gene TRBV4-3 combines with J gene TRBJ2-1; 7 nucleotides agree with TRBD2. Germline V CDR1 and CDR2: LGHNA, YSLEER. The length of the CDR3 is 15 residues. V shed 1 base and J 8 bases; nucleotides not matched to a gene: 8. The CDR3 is CASSQGDYLIDEQFF. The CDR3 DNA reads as TGCGCCAGCAGCCAAGGGGACTACCTTATAGATGAGCAGTTCTTC.